This T cell receptor (beta chain) was identified in a study of blood T cell repertoires in COVID-19. Background on the study: Italy, Spain and the United States were the sources of the convalescent and acute COVID-19 samples. Sample material is recorded as cDNA or gDNA derived from T cells, B-cell-depleted T cells, or PBMCs.

Per the original data handling: For nucleated cells, counts were estimated from reference gene primer amplification. Method: immunoSEQ multiplex PCR; TCRdb's copy keeps in-frame clones and lacks some. V, J and clone size are those of that table, while D and trimming were read from the DNA. The sample gives some 64,000 clones, approximately 79% of which show up once; over 20% is in the top ten. The TCR was taken from a woman over 75 with active or convalescent COVID-19. The source material was peripheral blood.

The CDR3 is CASSIGSNEKLFF. CDR3 in DNA: TGTGCCAGTAGTATCGGTAGCAACGAAAAACTGTTTTTT. V gene TRBV19 combines with J gene TRBJ1-4; D unclear. With 3 bases removed from V and 8 bases from J, the gap between germline ends came to 10 bases. There are 13 residues in the CDR3. Per the germline V gene, CDR1 is LNHDA and CDR2 is SQIVND (reference sequence).